A single T cell receptor beta chain is shown here with its context. TCRdb's table, derived via immunoSEQ multiplex PCR, lists solely in-frame clones and lacks some. Altogether almost 550,000 clones are present, about four fifths being singletons, with the ten largest covering less than 0.015%. This CDR3 contains 16 residues. CDR1 MDHEN and CDR2 SYDVKM come from the germline V gene. Trimming took 5 bases from V and 5 from J; bases not matched to a gene: 12. The data belong to a study of shared T cell receptors in the human thymus. These same data were also listed under a study on human thymus T cells. That work contributes: Thymic resections from corrective heart surgery supplied the tissue.

This chain uses TRBV28 with TRBJ2-1; 7 positions agree with TRBD2. Sequencing was carried out using thymocytes. The TCR sequence derives from a boy in the first two years of life with a congenital heart defect. CDR3 in amino acids: CASSPCWTSEHNEQFF. The CDR3 DNA is TGTGCCAGCAGTCCCTGCTGGACTAGTGAGCACAATGAGCAGTTCTTC.